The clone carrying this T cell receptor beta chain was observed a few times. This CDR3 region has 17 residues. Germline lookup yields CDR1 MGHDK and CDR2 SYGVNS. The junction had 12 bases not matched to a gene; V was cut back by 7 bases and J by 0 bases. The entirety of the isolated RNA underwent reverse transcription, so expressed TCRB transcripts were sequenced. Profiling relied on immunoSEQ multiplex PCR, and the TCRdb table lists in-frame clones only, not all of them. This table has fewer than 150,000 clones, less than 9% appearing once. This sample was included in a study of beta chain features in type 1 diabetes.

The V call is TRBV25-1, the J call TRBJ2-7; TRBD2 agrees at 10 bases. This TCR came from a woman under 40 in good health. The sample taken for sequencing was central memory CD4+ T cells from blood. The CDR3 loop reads CASNQASGTSASYEQYF. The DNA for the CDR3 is TGTGCCAGCAATCAAGCTTCCGGGACTAGCGCCTCCTACGAGCAGTACTTC.